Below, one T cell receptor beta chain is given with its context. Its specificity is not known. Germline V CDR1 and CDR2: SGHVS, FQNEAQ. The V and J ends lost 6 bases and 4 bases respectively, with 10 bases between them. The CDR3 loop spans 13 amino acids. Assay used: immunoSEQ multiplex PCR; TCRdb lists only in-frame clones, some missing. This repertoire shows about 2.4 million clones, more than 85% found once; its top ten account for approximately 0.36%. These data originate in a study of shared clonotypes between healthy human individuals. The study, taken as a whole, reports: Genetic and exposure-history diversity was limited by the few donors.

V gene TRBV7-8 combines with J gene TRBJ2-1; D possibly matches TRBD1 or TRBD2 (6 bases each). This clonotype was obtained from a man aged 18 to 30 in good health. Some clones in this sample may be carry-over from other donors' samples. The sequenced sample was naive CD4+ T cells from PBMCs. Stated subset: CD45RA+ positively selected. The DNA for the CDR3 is TGTGCCAGCAGGGGGGGCGGTTACAATGAGCAGTTCTTC. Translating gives CASRGGGYNEQFF.